This T cell receptor beta chain was recovered during a study of cytomegalovirus exposure and HLA in healthy donors. Study conclusions and caveats: Sequencing depth roughly uniform across donors was assumed in presence/absence analyses.

Concerning this clone: Antigen unknown.

Trimming pared 1 base from V and 1 base from J, leaving 9 bases between. In germline, CDR1 is SEHNR, CDR2 FQNEAQ (reference sequence). The CDR3 sequence is 15 residues long. Primers: 60 Vbeta forward and 13 Jbeta reverse. Libraries were prepared by immunoSEQ multiplex PCR; TCRdb keeps only in-frame clonotypes and omits some of them. The table has about 190,000 clones, more than 65% seen once. The chain combines TRBV7-9 with TRBJ2-3, with D uncertain. The sequenced sample consisted of PBMCs. This clonotype was sampled from a man aged 50-59 years in good health and CMV-seronegative. The CDR3 sequence: CASSLVSQGTDTQYF. The CDR3 region has the DNA TGTGCCAGCAGCTTAGTTAGTCAGGGCACAGATACGCAGTATTTT. Full variable domain (outside the CDR3, taken from reference TRBV7-9 and TRBJ2-3): DTGVSQNPRHKITKRGQNVTFRCDPISEHNRLYWYRQTLGQGPEFLTYFQNEAQLEKSRLLSDRFSAERPKGSFSTLEIQRTEQGDSAMYLCASSLVSQGTDTQYFGPGTRLTVL.